The rows below give T cell receptor beta chains drawn from one sample of a study of regulatory T cells in long-lasting Graves disease. MiXCR was run by TCRdb on the multiplex PCR reads, yielding one entry per CDR3 protein. Here the sample spans about 450,000 distinct CDR3 sequences, less than 25% being singletons. The sequenced sample was peripheral blood mononuclear cells (PBMCs), obtained when the disease was refractory, from a patient treated with antithyroid drugs. These receptors were taken from a female donor with Graves disease. The CDR3 runs from the conserved cysteine through the conserved F or W. D genes are given only for firm matches. Clone size appears in some rows only: once, few, many, or a class for an expanded clone.

CDR3 protein	CDR3 DNA	CDR3 length	D gene	J gene	clone size	V gene
CASSYGEAGANVLTF	TGTGCCAGCAGCTACGGGGAAGCTGGGGCCAACGTCCTGACTTTC	15	-	TRBJ2-6	few	TRBV7-9
CASGYSNQPQHF	TGTGCCAGCGGGTATAGCAATCAGCCCCAGCATTTT	12	-	TRBJ1-5	many	TRBV13
CASSYSGGAGQPQHF	TGTGCCAGCAGTTACTCCGGGGGGGCAGGACAGCCCCAGCATTTT	15	-	TRBJ1-5	many	TRBV6-5
CASSPNKLAVKNIQYF	TGTGCCAGCAGCCCCAATAAACTAGCGGTCAAAAACATTCAGTACTTC	16	TRBD2	TRBJ2-4	few	TRBV6-1
CASSRTDQEAQYF	TGCGCCAGCAGCCGGACAGACCAAGAGGCCCAGTACTTC	13	-	TRBJ2-5	-	TRBV5-1
CASTPQGAHTEAFF	TGCGCCAGCACCCCACAGGGGGCGCACACTGAAGCTTTCTTT	14	TRBD1	TRBJ1-1	few	TRBV5-1
CASSLTGLSGANVLTF	TGTGCCAGCAGCTTGACAGGCCTCTCTGGGGCCAACGTCCTGACTTTC	16	-	TRBJ2-6	-	TRBV7-2
CASSLEGTGNGEQYF	TGCGCCAGCAGCTTGGAGGGGACAGGGAACGGCGAGCAGTACTTC	15	TRBD1	TRBJ2-7	-	TRBV5-1
CASSQGILEETQYF	TGTGCCAGCAGCCAAGGGATTTTGGAAGAGACCCAGTACTTC	14	-	TRBJ2-5	-	TRBV3-1
CASRGDEGITEAFF	TGTGCCAGCAGGGGGGACGAAGGTATCACTGAAGCTTTCTTT	14	-	TRBJ1-1	few	TRBV2
CASSLFRREAGGELFF	TGTGCCAGCAGTTTATTTCGACGGGAGGCCGGGGGGGAGCTGTTTTTT	16	TRBD2	TRBJ2-2	-	TRBV27
CAWSAWGAAEAFF	TGTGCCTGGAGTGCGTGGGGGGCCGCTGAAGCTTTCTTT	13	-	TRBJ1-1	-	TRBV30
CASSLCAQREGLAASSYERYF	TGTGCCAGCAGTTTATGCGCCCAGCGGGAGGGCCTAGCTGCGAGCTCCTACGAGCGGTACTTC	21	TRBD2	TRBJ2-7	-	TRBV28
CSAMGQQLISGNTIYF	TGCAGTGCTATGGGACAGCAGCTGATCTCTGGAAACACCATATATTTT	16	TRBD1	TRBJ1-3	-	TRBV20-1
CASSFLPEGYGYTF	TGTGCCAGCAGTTTCTTACCGGAGGGGTATGGCTACACCTTC	14	-	TRBJ1-2	few	TRBV27
CSATHSGRVRETQYF	TGCAGTGCAACTCATAGCGGGAGGGTACGAGAGACCCAGTACTTC	15	TRBD2	TRBJ2-5	many	TRBV20-1
CASSPSPVRGEKLFF	TGTGCCAGCTCACCCTCCCCAGTCCGAGGGGAAAAACTGTTTTTT	15	-	TRBJ1-4	many	TRBV18
CASSTPPSSGNTIYF	TGTGCCAGTAGTACCCCACCGAGCTCTGGAAACACCATATATTTT	15	-	TRBJ1-3	-	TRBV19
CASLRGYSNQPQHF	TGTGCCAGCCTCAGGGGGTATAGCAATCAGCCCCAGCATTTT	14	TRBD1	TRBJ1-5	-	TRBV28
CASLTGIYYGYTF	TGTGCCAGCCTTACCGGGATCTACTATGGCTACACCTTC	13	-	TRBJ1-2	-	TRBV6-2/TRBV6-3
CASSKPGQAIYGYTF	TGTGCCAGCAGCAAACCGGGACAGGCGATCTATGGCTACACCTTC	15	TRBD1	TRBJ1-2	many	TRBV6-1
CASSRTGANYGYTF	TGTGCCAGCAGTCGGACAGGGGCTAACTATGGCTACACCTTC	14	TRBD1	TRBJ1-2	many	TRBV12-3/TRBV12-4
CSARTSGPYEQYF	TGCAGTGCTAGGACTAGCGGACCCTACGAGCAGTACTTC	13	TRBD2	TRBJ2-7	many	TRBV20-1